Listed here are 13 T cell receptor beta chains from one sample, sequenced in a study of blood T cell repertoires in COVID-19. Using immunoSEQ multiplex PCR, the repertoire was profiled, and TCRdb retains in-frame clones only, with some absent. The repertoire consists of roughly 200,000 clones, with approximately 89% occurring once and the leading ten covering roughly 4.2%. The source material was peripheral blood. The receptors were gathered from a woman aged 25 to 39 with acute or convalescent COVID-19.

V and J are TRBV3-1 (or the pseudogene TRBV3-2) and TRBJ2-7; D is ambiguous. Germline V gives CDR1 LGHDT, CDR2 YNNKEL (reference sequence). Trimming took 4 bases from V and 4 from J, leaving 8 bases between them. The CDR3 extends over 12 amino acids. As DNA, the CDR3 is TGTGCCAGCAGCCTTGGAGCTTACGAGCAGTACTTC. It specifies CASSLGAYEQYF.

CDR3 sequence (DNA): TGTGCCAGCAGCTTAGGCGGGACGCCAGATGGCTACACCTTC. Translated, it gives CASSLGGTPDGYTF. The chain joins TRBV25-1 to TRBJ1-2; the D gene is possibly TRBD1 (5 bases). Germline V gene data show CDR1 as MGHDK and CDR2 as SYGVNS. V was cut by 6 bases and J by 6 bases, with 17 bases left in between. The CDR3 runs 14 residues.

The chain has TRBV7-2 and TRBJ1-5; D is ambiguous. V was clipped by 5 bases and J by 5 bases, with 13 bases between them. Germline CDR1 and CDR2: SGHTA and FQGNSA. The CDR3 loop spans 14 amino acids. The CDR3 region is CASSDPGSYQPQHF. The DNA for the CDR3 is TGTGCCAGCAGCGATCCGGGATCCTATCAGCCCCAGCATTTT.

CDR3 residues: CASSLGWTGRTEQYF. For the CDR3, the DNA is TGTGCCAGCAGCTTGGGCTGGACAGGCCGAACCGAGCAGTACTTC. The rearrangement links TRBV5-5 to TRBJ2-7; 7 nucleotides align to TRBD1. The germline gives CDR1 SGHKS, CDR2 YYEKEE (reference sequence). V gave up 0 bases and J gave up 6 bases; unmatched junction bases: 9. This CDR3 has 15 amino acids. The entire variable domain, with the rest obtained from reference TRBV5-5 and TRBJ2-7, is as follows: DAGVTQSPTHLIKTRGQQVTLRCSPISGHKSVSWYQQVLGQGPQFIFQYYEKEERGRGNFPDRFSARQFPNYSSELNVNALLLGDSALYLCASSLGWTGRTEQYFGPGTRLTVT.

The J gene is TRBJ2-2, the V gene TRBV18; TRBD1 matches at 7 bases. Germline V gene data show CDR1 as KGHSH and CDR2 as LQKENI. This CDR3 comprises 16 residues. Losses at the gene ends were 2 bases for V and 4 bases for J; bases not matched to a gene: 7. CDR3 region: CASSPTGEMRTGELFF. The CDR3 nucleotides read TGTGCCAGCTCACCAACAGGGGAAATGCGCACCGGGGAGCTGTTTTTT.

The rearrangement links TRBV21-1 to TRBJ2-7; the listed D gene, TRBD2, was not tested against the DNA. TRBV21-1 is described as a pseudogene. There are 13 residues in the CDR3. The CDR3 loop is CASSKNGGYEQYF. CDR3 DNA: TGTGCCAGCAGCAAAAACGGAGGCTACGAGCAGTACTTC.

The DNA of the CDR3 is TGTGCCAGCAGTTTACGCCCCGAGGTCTATGGCTACACCTTC. This codes for CASSLRPEVYGYTF. J is TRBJ1-2 and V is TRBV28; D is unresolved. The V gene lost 2 bases and the J gene lost 4 bases, with 11 bases spanning the gap. The length of the CDR3 is 14 residues. Per germline, CDR1 MDHEN and CDR2 SYDVKM.

The chain joins TRBV28 to TRBJ1-2; D is unclear. V lost 5 bases to trimming and J lost 8 bases, with 15 bases between them. Germline V gene data show CDR1 as MDHEN and CDR2 as SYDVKM. The CDR3 sequence is 13 residues long. Here the CDR3 reads CASSLPIPRGYTF. The CDR3 nucleotides are TGTGCCAGCAGTCTACCTATTCCGCGGGGCTACACCTTC.

This chain joins TRBV24-1 and TRBJ1-2; D remains unclear. CDR3 length: 12 residues. The germline CDR1 and CDR2 sequences are KGHDR and SFDVKD. Trimming pared 4 bases from V and 5 bases from J, leaving 7 bases between. CDR3 nucleotides: TGTGCCACCAGTGACCCGGGGTATGGCTACACCTTC. Protein: CATSDPGYGYTF.

J is TRBJ2-7 and V is TRBV24-1; TRBD1 matches at 8 bases. V lost 4 bases, J lost 5 bases, and 12 bases stayed unmatched. The CDR3 length is 16 residues. CDR1 is KGHDR and CDR2 is SFDVKD in the germline V gene. The CDR3 spells CATSDSSGQGFHEQYF. As DNA, the CDR3 is TGTGCCACCAGTGACTCGAGCGGACAGGGTTTCCACGAGCAGTACTTC.

The V and J genes are TRBV28 and TRBJ1-4; TRBD1 agrees at 8 bases. Germline V gene lookup returns CDR1 MDHEN and CDR2 SYDVKM. V shed 6 bases and J 6 bases; nucleotides not matched to a gene: 3. CDR3 length equals 13 residues. The CDR3 spells CASRLTGDEKLFF. CDR3 DNA sequence: TGTGCCAGCAGACTGACAGGGGATGAAAAACTGTTTTTT.

Only one count was recorded for this clone. V gene TRBV12-3 or TRBV12-4 combines with J gene TRBJ2-1, with D tentatively TRBD2 (6 bases). V lost 9 bases and J lost 11, with 14 bases in between. CDR3 length equals 11 residues. Here the CDR3 reads CASNLGGQQFF. CDR3 DNA sequence: TGTGCCAGTAATTTGGGGGGACAGCAGTTCTTC.

This clone was seen a handful of times. The J gene is TRBJ2-2, the V gene TRBV2; 13 bases are shared with TRBD2. Germline V gene sequence: CDR1 SNHLY, CDR2 FYNNEI. J lost 6 bases, V lost 1 base, and 8 bases had no gene match. The CDR3 is 18 residues long. CDR3 sequence (DNA): TGTGCCAGCAGTGAAGGGGGGGGACTAGCGGGAAATCCCGGGGAGCTGTTTTTT. Protein sequence: CASSEGGGLAGNPGELFF.